A selection of T cell receptor beta chains follows, all from one sample in a study of blood T cell repertoires in COVID-19. Profiled with immunoSEQ multiplex PCR; TCRdb holds only in-frame clones, not every one. The repertoire consists of around 180,000 clones, with 70% to 90% occurring once and the leading ten covering under 5%. Sequencing input: peripheral blood. Every receptor here comes from a human donor in a cohort sampled during active COVID-19. The CDR3 runs from the conserved cysteine through the conserved F or W. The order of the fields is D gene, V gene, J gene, CDR3 DNA, CDR3 protein. A D gene is named only where the DNA matches it firmly.

d_gene: TRBD1
v_gene: TRBV5-1
j_gene: TRBJ2-2
CDR3nt: TGCGCCAGCAGCTCCGACAGGGCCGGGGAGCTGTTTTTT
CDR3aa: CASSSDRAGELFF

d_gene: TRBD2
v_gene: TRBV7-2
j_gene: TRBJ2-7
CDR3nt: TGTGCCAGCAGCGTCGGGACTAGCGGCTACGAGCAGTACTTC
CDR3aa: CASSVGTSGYEQYF

d_gene: .
v_gene: TRBV10-3
j_gene: TRBJ1-2
CDR3nt: TGTGCCATCAGTGATGCGGGCCATGGCTACACCTTC
CDR3aa: CAISDAGHGYTF

d_gene: TRBD1
v_gene: TRBV10-3
j_gene: TRBJ1-5
CDR3nt: TGTGCCACCAGGACAGGCGTTAATCAGCCCCAGCATTTT
CDR3aa: CATRTGVNQPQHF

d_gene: .
v_gene: TRBV19
j_gene: TRBJ1-3
CDR3nt: TGTGCCAGTCGGAGGCAGTATTTCTCTGGAAACACCATATATTTT
CDR3aa: CASRRQYFSGNTIYF

d_gene: TRBD2
v_gene: TRBV11-2
j_gene: TRBJ2-2
CDR3nt: TGTGCCAGCAGCCCATCCGGGACTAGCTATACTCAGGGGGAGCTGTTTTTT
CDR3aa: CASSPSGTSYTQGELFF

d_gene: .
v_gene: TRBV7-2
j_gene: TRBJ1-2
CDR3nt: TGTGCCAGCAGCTTAGATTTGGGGGGAAACTATGGCTACACCTTC
CDR3aa: CASSLDLGGNYGYTF

d_gene: TRBD1
v_gene: TRBV5-6
j_gene: TRBJ1-1
CDR3nt: TGTGCCAGCAGCTTGGGACCACCCTCCAGGACAGGGATTGAAGCTTTCTTT
CDR3aa: CASSLGPPSRTGIEAFF

d_gene: TRBD2
v_gene: TRBV7-6
j_gene: TRBJ2-1
CDR3nt: TGTGCCAGCAGCTTAGGGCCGGGGGGAAACAATGAGCAGTTCTTC
CDR3aa: CASSLGPGGNNEQFF

d_gene: TRBD1
v_gene: TRBV6-2/TRBV6-3
j_gene: TRBJ1-5
CDR3nt: TGTGCCAGCAGTCTATCCGGGACAGGGGCAAATCAGCCCCAGCATTTT
CDR3aa: CASSLSGTGANQPQHF

d_gene: TRBD2
v_gene: TRBV3-1/TRBV3-2
j_gene: TRBJ2-3
CDR3nt: TGTGCCAGCAGCCTACTAGCGGGGGGCACATCAGATACGCAGTATTTT
CDR3aa: CASSLLAGGTSDTQYF

d_gene: TRBD1
v_gene: TRBV20-1
j_gene: TRBJ2-5
CDR3nt: TGCAGTGCTAGTAGGGGGCTGGAGACCCAGTACTTC
CDR3aa: CSASRGLETQYF

d_gene: TRBD1
v_gene: TRBV5-4
j_gene: TRBJ2-7
CDR3nt: TGTGCCAGCAGCTTGGGGGGACAGGGAGTTTCCTACGAGCAGTACTTC
CDR3aa: CASSLGGQGVSYEQYF

d_gene: TRBD2
v_gene: TRBV11-2
j_gene: TRBJ2-2
CDR3nt: TGTGCCAGCAGCTTAAGAGCGGGAGGCACCGGGGAGCTGTTTTTT
CDR3aa: CASSLRAGGTGELFF

d_gene: .
v_gene: TRBV27
j_gene: TRBJ2-6
CDR3nt: TGTGCCAGCAGTTTACCACAGGCAGACGGATCTGGGGCCAACGTCCTGACTTTC
CDR3aa: CASSLPQADGSGANVLTF

d_gene: .
v_gene: TRBV19
j_gene: TRBJ1-6
CDR3nt: TGTGCCAGATCGACAGTCCGGTGTCCAAATTCACCCCTCCACTTT
CDR3aa: CARSTVRCPNSPLHF

d_gene: .
v_gene: TRBV10-3
j_gene: TRBJ1-2
CDR3nt: TGTGCCATCTCCCCAGGCTATGGCTACACCTTC
CDR3aa: CAISPGYGYTF

d_gene: .
v_gene: TRBV7-9
j_gene: TRBJ1-2
CDR3nt: TGTGCCAGCAGCGACAGGACTAACTATGGCTACACCTTC
CDR3aa: CASSDRTNYGYTF

d_gene: .
v_gene: TRBV29-1
j_gene: TRBJ2-3
CDR3nt: TGCAGCGTTCAACCGGGCACAGATACGCAGTATTTT
CDR3aa: CSVQPGTDTQYF

d_gene: .
v_gene: TRBV5-1
j_gene: TRBJ2-7
CDR3nt: TGCGCCAGTTCGCAGGGCTACGAGCAGTACTTC
CDR3aa: CASSQGYEQYF

d_gene: TRBD1
v_gene: TRBV5-1
j_gene: TRBJ2-3
CDR3nt: TGCGCCAGCAGCCCCAAGACAGGGGGGACAGATACGCAGTATTTT
CDR3aa: CASSPKTGGTDTQYF

d_gene: .
v_gene: TRBV19
j_gene: TRBJ2-7
CDR3nt: TGTGCCAGTAGCCCGACAGTCTCCTACGAGCAGTACTTC
CDR3aa: CASSPTVSYEQYF

d_gene: .
v_gene: TRBV6-6
j_gene: TRBJ1-5
CDR3nt: TGTGCCAGTTGCATCGGTTGGAGCAATCAGCCCCAGCATTTT
CDR3aa: CASCIGWSNQPQHF

d_gene: TRBD2
v_gene: TRBV2
j_gene: TRBJ2-2
CDR3nt: TGTGCCAGCAAAGACCTGACCGGGACTAGAGGGACCGGGGAGCTGTTTTTT
CDR3aa: CASKDLTGTRGTGELFF

d_gene: .
v_gene: TRBV10-3
j_gene: TRBJ2-7
CDR3nt: TGTGCCATCAGTGAGCATGGTCTAGTGGAGTACTTC
CDR3aa: CAISEHGLVEYF

d_gene: .
v_gene: TRBV5-5
j_gene: TRBJ2-2
CDR3nt: TGTGCCAGCAGCTTGTTGAGCGGATCTTACGCCGGGGAGCTGTTTTTT
CDR3aa: CASSLLSGSYAGELFF

d_gene: TRBD1
v_gene: TRBV11-2
j_gene: TRBJ2-1
CDR3nt: TGTGCCAGCAGCTACATCGGGACAGGCCCCCCCTACAATGAGCAGTTCTTC
CDR3aa: CASSYIGTGPPYNEQFF

d_gene: .
v_gene: TRBV10-1
j_gene: TRBJ2-7
CDR3nt: TGCGCCAGCAGTGTGAGCGCATCCTACGAGCAGTACTTC
CDR3aa: CASSVSASYEQYF

d_gene: TRBD1
v_gene: TRBV2
j_gene: TRBJ2-3
CDR3nt: TGTGCCAGCAGCATTGGACAGGGGGCTACGACAGATACGCAGTATTTT
CDR3aa: CASSIGQGATTDTQYF

d_gene: .
v_gene: TRBV28
j_gene: TRBJ2-2
CDR3nt: TGTGCCAGCAGGGCTCGTGATGACAGGCCCGGGGAGCTGTTTTTT
CDR3aa: CASRARDDRPGELFF